The 22 T cell receptor beta chains below were found in one sample sequenced in a study of CD8+CD57+ T cells in acquired aplastic anemia. Genomic DNA templated the TCR beta VDJ and CDR3 profiling. TCRdb recomputed calls from the reads with MiXCR, one row per CDR3 protein. The repertoire holds 400,000 to 500,000 distinct CDR3 sequences, under 80% seen once, with 3.5% to 4.5% in the top ten. The sequenced sample was sorted CD4+, CD8+, or CD8+CD57+ T cells (not recorded which) from PBMCs. The receptor set was obtained from a human donor in good health, serving as a control.

This clonotype was counted ten times or more. The gene calls are TRBV12-3 or TRBV12-4 and TRBJ2-3; D is ambiguous. The CDR3 consists of 12 residues. With 6 bases removed from V and 0 bases from J, the gap between germline ends came to 4 bases. CDR3 sequence (DNA): TGTGCCAGCAGACCGAGCACAGATACGCAGTATTTT. Amino acid sequence: CASRPSTDTQYF.

The CDR3 reads CASSLASYRGQFIGVYEQYF. Here the CDR3 DNA reads TGTGCCAGCAGCTTAGCGAGTTACAGGGGGCAATTCATCGGGGTCTACGAGCAGTACTTC. The chain uses TRBV7-8 and TRBJ2-7; 9 nucleotides align to TRBD1. With 0 bases clipped from V and 3 bases from J, the junction kept 18 bases outside the gene matches. CDR3 length: 20 residues. The germline V gene encodes CDR1 SGHVS and CDR2 FQNEAQ.

The chain employs TRBV19 and TRBJ1-1; D remains ambiguous. Trimming pared 3 bases from V and 0 bases from J, leaving 14 bases between. This CDR3 comprises 16 residues. Germline lookup yields CDR1 LNHDA and CDR2 SQIVND (reference sequence). In DNA form, the CDR3 reads TGTGCCAGTAGTATTTTCCATACGAGTATGAACACTGAAGCTTTCTTT. Its translation: CASSIFHTSMNTEAFF.

This clonotype showed up just once. V and J are TRBV5-5 and TRBJ1-5; D not resolved. Germline V lookup: CDR1 SGHKS, CDR2 YYEKEE (reference sequence). The V gene lost 4 bases and the J gene lost 3 bases, with 11 bases spanning the gap. The CDR3 extends over 14 amino acids. The CDR3 DNA follows: TGTGCCAGCAGCCTCATACCAGACAATCAGCCCCAGCATTTT. Encoded protein: CASSLIPDNQPQHF.

V gene TRBV4-2 combines with J gene TRBJ2-1; TRBD2 aligns across 12 bases. Germline V gene sequence: CDR1 LGHNA, CDR2 YNFKEQ. V lost 5 bases to trimming and J lost 7 bases; unmatched junction nucleotides: 9. The CDR3 spans 16 residues. CDR3 in amino acids: CASSGRGLAGGNEQFF. In DNA form, the CDR3 reads TGTGCCAGCAGCGGGCGGGGGCTAGCGGGAGGGAATGAGCAGTTCTTC.

The chain has TRBV5-1 and TRBJ2-7; D tentatively reads TRBD1 or TRBD2 (5 bases each). The CDR3 runs to 14 residues. With 4 bases removed from V and 4 bases from J, the gap between germline ends came to 15 bases. Germline loops: CDR1 SGHRS, CDR2 YFSETQ. For the CDR3, the DNA is TGCGCCAGCAGCGTGTCGGGACCAGTGTACGAGCAGTACTTC. Residues: CASSVSGPVYEQYF.

The chain couples TRBV7-2 to TRBJ1-2; a possible D gene is TRBD1 (6 bases). This CDR3 is 15 amino acids long. CDR1 and CDR2 (germline): SGHTA, FQGNSA. Trimming cost V 5 bases and J 4 bases, with 17 bases left between them. The CDR3 DNA reads TGTGCCAGCAGCAATAAGGACAGTCTCCTCTATGGCTACACCTTC. Translated, it gives CASSNKDSLLYGYTF.

This clonotype came up many times. V and J are TRBV3-1 and TRBJ1-1, with D maybe TRBD1 (5 bases). Trimming pared 1 base from V and 10 bases from J, leaving 13 bases between. Germline assignment: CDR1 LGHDT and CDR2 YNNKEL (reference sequence). This CDR3 is built from 13 residues. CDR3 residues: CASSQGRGNRAFF. CDR3 nucleotides: TGTGCCAGCAGCCAAGGGAGGGGCAACCGAGCTTTCTTT.

As for this clonotype: Germline and junction disagree at one end, which may indicate a read error. This chain links TRBV2 with TRBJ2-3, with D possibly TRBD2 on 6 matching bases. Germline V gene lookup returns CDR1 SNHLY and CDR2 FYNNEI. The CDR3 spans 15 residues. This CDR3 is CASSVHTGESDKQYF. The CDR3 bases are TGTGCCAGCAGCGTTCACACGGGGGAGAGCGATAAGCAGTATTTC.

For this clonotype: Relative to the germline gene, one junction end is altered; a read error may explain this. This chain links TRBV7-2 with TRBJ2-1; the D is unclear. The CDR3 is 13 amino acids. Germline-derived CDR1 and CDR2 are SGHTA and FQGNSA. The CDR3 loop reads CASSLGGIHEQFF. In DNA, the CDR3 is TGTGCCAGCAGTTTAGGTGGGATCCATGAGCAGTTCTTC.

This chain joins TRBV2 and TRBJ1-6, with D unresolved. The germline V gene encodes CDR1 SNHLY and CDR2 FYNNEI. Between the trimmed V and J ends, which lost 6 bases and 10 bases, there was a span of 16 bases. This CDR3 contains 14 residues. CDR3 in amino acids: CASSPPDRTSPLHF. As DNA, the CDR3 is TGTGCCAGCAGCCCCCCGGACCGCACGTCACCCCTCCACTTT. The complete variable domain, with remaining parts taken from reference TRBV2 and TRBJ1-6, reads EPEVTQTPSHQVTQMGQEVILRCVPISNHLYFYWYRQILGQKVEFLVSFYNNEISEKSEIFDDQFSVERPDGSNFTLKIRSTKLEDSAMYFCASSPPDRTSPLHFGNGTRLTVT.

In this sample, this clonotype turned up many times. The chain employs TRBV12-3 or TRBV12-4 and TRBJ1-5; D remains ambiguous. The CDR3 spans 13 residues. V was pared by 7 bases and J by 5 bases, with 12 bases between. The CDR3 DNA reads TGTGCCAGCACTGCACAGCAGTATCAGCCCCAGCATTTT. Its translation is CASTAQQYQPQHF.

This clonotype occurred a few times. The CDR3 does not end in the conserved phenylalanine or tryptophan, so this is likely a read error. The rearrangement uses TRBV25-1 and TRBJ1-1; D perhaps matches TRBD1 (6 bases). Between the trimmed V and J ends, which lost 6 bases and 3 bases, there was a span of 11 bases. This CDR3 is 13 amino acids long. Germline V gene sequence: CDR1 MGHDK, CDR2 SYGVNS. The CDR3 protein is CASSRGADTEAFL. CDR3 sequence (DNA): TGTGCCAGCAGCCGGGGGGCCGACACTGAAGCTTTCCTT.

This clonotype has a handful of counts. A much larger clone is a single base away; this may be a read error. The chain joins TRBV6-4 to TRBJ1-2, with unresolved D. This CDR3 has 12 residues. Germline CDR1 is MRHNA and CDR2 is SNTAGT. The CDR3 is CATLDQIVGYAF. In DNA, the CDR3 is TGTGCCACTTTGGACCAGATAGTTGGCTACGCCTTC.

This clonotype was counted at least ten times. The chain employs TRBV5-1 and TRBJ2-1; 9 positions match TRBD2. The CDR3 covers 16 residues. Germline loops: CDR1 SGHRS, CDR2 YFSETQ. Trimming removed 7 bases from V and 9 bases from J; junction bases left unmatched: 17. For the CDR3, the DNA is TGCGCCAGCGGCCTCACGGGACTAGCAAGGGTCGGTGAGCAGTTCTTC. Amino acid sequence: CASGLTGLARVGEQFF.

This clonotype appeared many times. V is TRBV12-3 or TRBV12-4 and J is TRBJ2-7, with 8 positions matching TRBD1. The junction had 6 bases not matched to a gene; V was cut back by 6 bases and J by 2 bases. The CDR3 is made up of 14 amino acids. CDR3 sequence: CASREQGAPYEQYF. DNA of the CDR3: TGTGCCAGCAGAGAGCAGGGGGCCCCCTACGAGCAGTACTTC.

The chain recombines TRBV20-1 with TRBJ2-3; 7 bases line up with TRBD2. This CDR3 region has 13 residues. With 7 bases clipped from V and 10 bases from J, the junction kept 14 bases outside the gene matches. CDR1 DFQATT and CDR2 SNEGSKA come from the germline V gene (reference sequence). The CDR3 loop is CSVRTAAGEAQYF. CDR3 nucleotides: TGCAGTGTTAGGACGGCGGCGGGAGAAGCGCAGTATTTT.

The chain links TRBV19 to TRBJ1-1; D is undetermined. Per germline, CDR1 LNHDA and CDR2 SQIVND (reference sequence). Deletions cut 6 bases from V and 12 bases from J, with 17 bases between. This CDR3 is built from 12 residues. The CDR3 is CASRSWTWGTFF. DNA for the CDR3: TGTGCCAGTAGATCCTGGACGTGGGGAACTTTCTTT.

The sample holds many counts of this clonotype. The J gene is TRBJ2-7, the V gene TRBV7-6; 9 bases align to TRBD1. The CDR3 contains 14 residues. V lost 5 bases and J lost 5; bases outside the gene matches: 7. The V gene's germline CDR1 is SGHVS and CDR2 FNYEAQ. CDR3 DNA: TGTGCCAGCAGCGCTCAACAGGGGGCCCACGAGCAGTACTTC. This codes for CASSAQQGAHEQYF.

At least ten counts were recorded for this clonotype. The chain uses TRBV6-5 and TRBJ2-5; 7 bases map to TRBD1. There are 16 residues in the CDR3. Germline V gene sequence: CDR1 MNHEY, CDR2 SVGAGI. J gave up 0 bases and V 11 bases, and 15 bases lay outside the gene matches. CDR3 bases: TGTGCCCACGCTGTTAGACCGGGACAGTACCAAGAGACCCAGTACTTC. It translates to CAHAVRPGQYQETQYF.

The chain employs TRBV7-9 and TRBJ1-6, with 7 bases lining up with TRBD1. CDR1 is SEHNR and CDR2 is FQNEAQ in the germline V gene (reference sequence). The CDR3 is 15 residues long. The trim removed 5 bases at V and 14 bases at J, leaving 15 bases unmatched. CDR3 residues: CASSRGQGGTWALHF. CDR3 DNA: TGTGCCAGCAGCAGGGGGCAGGGAGGAACTTGGGCCCTCCACTTT. The complete variable domain, with remaining parts taken from reference TRBV7-9 and TRBJ1-6, reads DTGVSQNPRHKITKRGQNVTFRCDPISEHNRLYWYRQTLGQGPEFLTYFQNEAQLEKSRLLSDRFSAERPKGSFSTLEIQRTEQGDSAMYLCASSRGQGGTWALHFGNGTRLTVT.

The genes are TRBV12-3 or TRBV12-4 and TRBJ2-7, with TRBD1 as a possible D gene (6 bases). V lost 5 bases to trimming and J lost 4 bases, with 15 bases between them. There are 14 residues in the CDR3. The CDR3 DNA reads as TGTGCCAGCAGTGCTACCTGGACAGTTTACGAGCAGTACTTC. It yields the protein CASSATWTVYEQYF.